Listed here are 12 T cell receptor beta chains from one sample, sequenced in a study of T cells after yellow fever vaccination. TCRdb reprocessed the 5' RACE reads with MiXCR, giving one entry per CDR3 protein. Of 500,000 to 650,000 distinct CDR3 sequences detected, about 15% appear once; the ten largest clones hold 17%. The starting material was PBMCs, obtained 5 days after the first yellow fever vaccination. These receptors originate from a young man who received the YFV17D yellow fever vaccine.

The J gene is TRBJ1-1, the V gene TRBV6-1; 7 bases line up with TRBD1. The V gene's germline CDR1 is MNHNS and CDR2 SASEGT. J lost 0 bases, V lost 1 base, and 5 bases had no gene match. The CDR3 sequence is 16 residues long. The CDR3 region has the DNA TGTGCCAGCAGTGAAGGACAGGGTCCCATGAACACTGAAGCTTTCTTT. Its translation: CASSEGQGPMNTEAFF.

This clonotype was observed a few times. The chain combines TRBV20-1 with TRBJ2-7; D not certain. Germline CDR1 DFQATT, CDR2 SNEGSKA (reference sequence). The CDR3 consists of 15 residues. The V end was cut by 0 bases, the J end by 5 bases, with 17 bases between. The CDR3 bases are TGCAGTGCTAGAGATCTGGGTAGTACTCTGCACGAGCAGTACTTC. This gives the protein CSARDLGSTLHEQYF.

Here the CDR3 reads CASSQEVDRGNQPQHF. The CDR3 bases are TGCGCCAGCAGCCAAGAAGTAGACAGGGGCAATCAGCCCCAGCATTTT. The rearrangement links TRBV4-3 to TRBJ1-5; TRBD1 matches at 7 bases. V dropped 0 bases and J dropped 2; count of bases not matched to a gene: 4. The CDR3 sequence is 16 residues long. CDR1 LGHNA and CDR2 YSLEER come from the germline V gene.

Many counts were recorded for this clonotype. The chain is built from TRBV4-3 and TRBJ1-6, with D possibly TRBD1 on 6 matching bases. The CDR3 is 16 amino acids. V was pared by 3 bases and J by 6 bases, with 15 bases between. Germline CDR1 is LGHNA and CDR2 is YSLEER. For the CDR3, the DNA is TGCGCCAGCAGCCAGCACCGTAACAGGGTTAATTCACCCCTCCACTTT. Translating gives CASSQHRNRVNSPLHF.

Only a few counts were recorded for this clonotype. The rearrangement joins TRBV11-2 to TRBJ2-1; D is perhaps TRBD1 (7 bases). The ends were cut back, 6 bases at V and 15 bases at J, with 15 bases in the middle. This CDR3 contains 11 residues. Per germline, CDR1 SGHAT and CDR2 FQNNGV. As DNA, the CDR3 is TGTGCCAGCAGGGCAGGACAGGAGGGGTTCTTC. It is translated as CASRAGQEGFF.

The gene calls are TRBV14 and TRBJ2-7, with 10 bases aligning to TRBD1. This CDR3 has 13 residues. V shed 6 bases and J 4 bases; nucleotides not matched to a gene: 3. Germline CDR1 reads SGHDN; CDR2 reads FVKESK. The CDR3: CASSRDRGYEQYV. In nucleotides, the CDR3 is TGTGCCAGCAGTCGGGACAGGGGTTACGAGCAGTACGTC.

The V gene is TRBV11-2, the J gene TRBJ2-1, with 10 bases matching TRBD2. The germline V gene has CDR1 SGHAT and CDR2 FQNNGV. CDR3 length: 13 amino acids. Germline trimming cut 0 bases from V and 12 bases from J; bases unmatched to any gene: 2. DNA of the CDR3: TGTGCCAGCAGCTTAGAACTAGCGGGGCCGCAGTTCTTC. The encoded protein is CASSLELAGPQFF.

This clonotype has just a few counts. The V and J genes are TRBV4-1 and TRBJ2-3; D could derive from TRBD1 or TRBD2 (5 bases each). Trimming removed 2 bases at V and 5 bases at J, with 20 bases between. In germline, CDR1 is MGHRA, CDR2 YSYEKL. This CDR3 comprises 17 residues. CDR3 coding DNA: TGCGCCAGCAGCCAACCTGGGGCGGGCGGGCGAGGAGATACGCAGTATTTT. This translates into CASSQPGAGGRGDTQYF.

This clonotype was observed a handful of times. CDR3 protein: CASSPPGLDTQYF. The CDR3 DNA is TGTGCCAGCTCACCACCCGGGCTTGATACGCAGTATTTT. The chain uses TRBV18 and TRBJ2-3, with D unresolved. V lost 0 bases to trimming and J lost 6 bases, with 7 bases between them. The CDR3 sequence is 13 residues long. CDR1 and CDR2 (germline): KGHSH, LQKENI.

This rearrangement joins TRBV18 to TRBJ1-1, with D hard to call. Germline V gene data show CDR1 as KGHSH and CDR2 as LQKENI. V was shortened by 6 bases and J by 3 bases, with 14 bases between the two germline ends. The CDR3 consists of 14 residues. CDR3 bases: TGTGCCAGCTCGCCAAACTCGGTAGACACTGAAGCTTTCTTT. It is translated as CASSPNSVDTEAFF.

Only a few counts were recorded for this clonotype. The genes are TRBV7-6 and TRBJ2-2; no firm D call. Deletions cut 5 bases from V and 7 bases from J, with 17 bases between. CDR1 SGHVS and CDR2 FNYEAQ come from the germline V gene. The CDR3 extends over 15 amino acids. CDR3 region: CASSPDSASIGELFF. The CDR3, as DNA: TGTGCCAGCAGCCCCGACTCTGCATCGATCGGGGAGCTGTTTTTT.

This clonotype was counted only a few times. The CDR3 region has the DNA TGTGCCAGCAGGACAGGGTCGGGCTACACCTTC. It encodes CASRTGSGYTF. V and J are TRBV12-3 or TRBV12-4 and TRBJ1-2; TRBD1 matches at 7 bases. The CDR3 runs 11 residues. The junction had 3 bases not matched to a gene; V was cut back by 6 bases and J by 8 bases.